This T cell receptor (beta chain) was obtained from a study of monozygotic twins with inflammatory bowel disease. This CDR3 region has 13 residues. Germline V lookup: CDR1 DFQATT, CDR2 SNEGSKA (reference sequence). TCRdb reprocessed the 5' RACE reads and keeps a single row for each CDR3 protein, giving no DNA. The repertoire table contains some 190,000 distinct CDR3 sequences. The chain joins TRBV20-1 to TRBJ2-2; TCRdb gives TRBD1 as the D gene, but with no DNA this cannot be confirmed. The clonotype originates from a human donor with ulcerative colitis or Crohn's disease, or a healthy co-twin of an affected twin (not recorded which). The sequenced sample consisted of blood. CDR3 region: CSARPVDTGELFF.